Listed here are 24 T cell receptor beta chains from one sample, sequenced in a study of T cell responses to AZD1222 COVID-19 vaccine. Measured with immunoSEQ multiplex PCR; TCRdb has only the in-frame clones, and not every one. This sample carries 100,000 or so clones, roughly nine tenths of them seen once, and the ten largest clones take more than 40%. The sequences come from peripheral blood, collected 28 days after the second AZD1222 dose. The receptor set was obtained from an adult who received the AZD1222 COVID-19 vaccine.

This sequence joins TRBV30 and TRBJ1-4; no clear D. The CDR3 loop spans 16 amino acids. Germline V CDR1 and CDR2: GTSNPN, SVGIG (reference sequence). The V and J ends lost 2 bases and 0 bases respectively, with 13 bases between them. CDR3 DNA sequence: TGTGCCTGGAGTTATGGGATGAGTACAACTAATGAAAAACTGTTTTTT. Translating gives CAWSYGMSTTNEKLFF.

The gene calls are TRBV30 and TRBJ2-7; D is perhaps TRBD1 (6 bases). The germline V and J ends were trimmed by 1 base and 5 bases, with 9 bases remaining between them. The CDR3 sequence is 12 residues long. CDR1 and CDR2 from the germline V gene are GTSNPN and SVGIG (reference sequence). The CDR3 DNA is TGTGCCTGGAGTGCTTCAGGGGACGAGCAGTACTTC. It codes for CAWSASGDEQYF.

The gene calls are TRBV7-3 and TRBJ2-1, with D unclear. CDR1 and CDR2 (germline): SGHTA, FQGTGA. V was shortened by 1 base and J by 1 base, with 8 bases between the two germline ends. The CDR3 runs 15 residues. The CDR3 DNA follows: TGTGCCAGCAGCTTAATGGGCCAATCCTACAATGAGCAGTTCTTC. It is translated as CASSLMGQSYNEQFF.

This chain's CDR3 is CASSLKGWGNYGYTF. CDR3 DNA: TGTGCCAGCAGTTTAAAGGGTTGGGGTAACTATGGCTACACCTTC. The rearrangement uses TRBV27 and TRBJ1-2; no reliable D call. CDR3 size: 15 residues. From germline, CDR1 is MNHEY and CDR2 SMNVEV (reference sequence). Trimming stripped 2 bases from V and 1 base from J, with 11 bases between.

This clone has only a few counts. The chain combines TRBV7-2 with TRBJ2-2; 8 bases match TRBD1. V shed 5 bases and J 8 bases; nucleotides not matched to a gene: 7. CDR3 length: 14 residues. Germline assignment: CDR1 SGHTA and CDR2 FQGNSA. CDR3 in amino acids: CASSDQGALGELFF. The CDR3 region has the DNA TGTGCCAGCAGCGATCAGGGGGCGCTGGGGGAGCTGTTTTTT.

CDR3 in amino acids: CASSRFQSSYEQYF. In DNA, the CDR3 is TGCGCCAGCAGCCGATTTCAGAGCTCCTACGAGCAGTACTTC. This chain uses TRBV4-3 with TRBJ2-7, with D unclear. The CDR3 contains 14 residues. Germline assignment: CDR1 LGHNA and CDR2 YSLEER. Trimming cost V 4 bases and J 0 bases, with 10 bases left between them.

CDR3 in amino acids: CASSSTNRIQETQYF. Written as DNA, the CDR3 is TGTGCCAGCAGCTCTACGAACAGGATTCAAGAGACCCAGTACTTC. The chain employs TRBV5-6 and TRBJ2-5; possibly TRBD1 for D (5 bases). Between the trimmed V and J ends, which lost 3 bases and 2 bases, there was a span of 14 bases. The CDR3 has 15 residues. Germline V gene lookup returns CDR1 SGHDT and CDR2 YYEEEE.

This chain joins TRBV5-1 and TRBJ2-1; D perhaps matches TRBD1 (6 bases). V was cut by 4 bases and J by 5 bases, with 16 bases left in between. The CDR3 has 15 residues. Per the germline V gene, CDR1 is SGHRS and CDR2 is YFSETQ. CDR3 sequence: CASSPLTGSNNEQFF. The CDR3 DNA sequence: TGCGCCAGCAGCCCGCTGACAGGATCAAACAATGAGCAGTTCTTC. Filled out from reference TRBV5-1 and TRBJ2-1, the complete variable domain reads KAGVTQTPRYLIKTRGQQVTLSCSPISGHRSVSWYQQTPGQGLQFLFEYFSETQRNKGNFPGRFSGRQFSNSRSEMNVSTLELGDSALYLCASSPLTGSNNEQFFGPGTRLTVL.

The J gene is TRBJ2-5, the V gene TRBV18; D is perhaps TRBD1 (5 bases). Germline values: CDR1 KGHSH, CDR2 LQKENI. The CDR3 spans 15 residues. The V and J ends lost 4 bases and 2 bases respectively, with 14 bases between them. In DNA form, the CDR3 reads TGTGCCAGCTCACAGAAACAGGTGGATCAAGAGACCCAGTACTTC. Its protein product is CASSQKQVDQETQYF.

The CDR3 nucleotides are TGTGCCAGCAGTTTAGTAAATACGCAGTATTTT. It is translated as CASSLVNTQYF. The genes are TRBV12-3 or TRBV12-4 and TRBJ2-3; D unclear. Trimming pared 1 base from V and 7 bases from J, leaving 3 bases between. The CDR3 totals 11 residues.

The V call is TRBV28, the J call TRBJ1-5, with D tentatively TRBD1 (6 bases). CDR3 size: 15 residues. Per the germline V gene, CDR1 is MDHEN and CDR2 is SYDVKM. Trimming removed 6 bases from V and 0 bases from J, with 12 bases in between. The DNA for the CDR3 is TGTGCCAGCAGCCTAGGGGGGTATAGCAATCAGCCCCAGCATTTT. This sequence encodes CASSLGGYSNQPQHF.

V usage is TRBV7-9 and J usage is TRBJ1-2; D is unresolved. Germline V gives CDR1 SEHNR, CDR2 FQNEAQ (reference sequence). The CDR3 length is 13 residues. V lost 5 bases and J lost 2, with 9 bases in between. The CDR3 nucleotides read TGTGCCAGCAGCCCCGGGCTAAACTATGGCTACACCTTC. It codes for CASSPGLNYGYTF. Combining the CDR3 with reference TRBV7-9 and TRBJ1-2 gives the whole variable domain DTGVSQNPRHKITKRGQNVTFRCDPISEHNRLYWYRQTLGQGPEFLTYFQNEAQLEKSRLLSDRFSAERPKGSFSTLEIQRTEQGDSAMYLCASSPGLNYGYTFGSGTRLTVV.

The CDR3 loop reads CASSVGRGAEGSDTQYF. In DNA form, the CDR3 reads TGTGCCAGCAGCGTAGGTCGGGGGGCGGAGGGGTCAGATACGCAGTATTTT. The chain recombines TRBV9 with TRBJ2-3; maybe TRBD2 (7 bases). This CDR3 region has 17 residues. Germline lookup yields CDR1 SGDLS and CDR2 YYNGEE. The V gene lost 0 bases and the J gene lost 4 bases, with 18 bases spanning the gap.

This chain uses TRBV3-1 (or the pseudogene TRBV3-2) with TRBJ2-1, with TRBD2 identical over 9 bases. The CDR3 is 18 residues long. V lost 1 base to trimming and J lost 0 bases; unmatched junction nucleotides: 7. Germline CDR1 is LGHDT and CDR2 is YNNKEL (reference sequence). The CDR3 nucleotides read TGTGCCAGCAGCCAAGTCACTAGCGGGCATCCCTCCTACAATGAGCAGTTCTTC. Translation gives CASSQVTSGHPSYNEQFF.

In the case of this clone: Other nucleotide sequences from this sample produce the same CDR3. CDR3 sequence: CASSDRGTGTGELFF. DNA of the CDR3: TGTGCCAGCAGTGACAGGGGAACTGGCACCGGGGAGCTGTTTTTT. The chain combines TRBV27 with TRBJ2-2; 8 nucleotides align to TRBD1. Germline CDR1 is MNHEY and CDR2 is SMNVEV (reference sequence). The CDR3 is made up of 15 amino acids. The junction had 6 bases not matched to a gene; V was cut back by 5 bases and J by 4 bases.

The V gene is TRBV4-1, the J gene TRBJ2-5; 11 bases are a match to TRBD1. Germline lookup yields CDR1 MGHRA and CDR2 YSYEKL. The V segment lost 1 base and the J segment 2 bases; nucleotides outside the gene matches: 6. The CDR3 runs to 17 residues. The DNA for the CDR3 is TGCGCCAGCAGCCAAGCGGGACAGGGGGGGCCACAAGAGACCCAGTACTTC. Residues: CASSQAGQGGPQETQYF.

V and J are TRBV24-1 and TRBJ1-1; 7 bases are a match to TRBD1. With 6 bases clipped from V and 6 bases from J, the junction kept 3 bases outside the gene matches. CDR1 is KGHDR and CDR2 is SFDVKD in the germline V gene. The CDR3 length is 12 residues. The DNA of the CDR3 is TGTGCCACCAGTACAGGGGCCCCTGAAGCTTTCTTT. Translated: CATSTGAPEAFF.

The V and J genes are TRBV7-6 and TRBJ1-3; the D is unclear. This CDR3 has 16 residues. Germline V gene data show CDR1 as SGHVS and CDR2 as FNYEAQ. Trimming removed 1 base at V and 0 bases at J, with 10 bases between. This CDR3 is CASSLEVTSSGNTIYF. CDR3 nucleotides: TGTGCCAGCAGCTTAGAGGTCACCTCCTCTGGAAACACCATATATTTT.

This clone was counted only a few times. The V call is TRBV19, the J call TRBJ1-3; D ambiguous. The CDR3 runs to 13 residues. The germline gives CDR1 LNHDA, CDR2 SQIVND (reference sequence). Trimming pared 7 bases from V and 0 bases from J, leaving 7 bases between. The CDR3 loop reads CASTWISGNTIYF. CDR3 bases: TGTGCCAGTACGTGGATCTCTGGAAACACCATATATTTT.

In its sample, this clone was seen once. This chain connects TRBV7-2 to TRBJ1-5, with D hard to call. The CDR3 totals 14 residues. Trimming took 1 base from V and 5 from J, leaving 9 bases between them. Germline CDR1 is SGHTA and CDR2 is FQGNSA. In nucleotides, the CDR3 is TGTGCCAGCAGCTTAGTGGCGGTTTATCAGCCCCAGCATTTT. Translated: CASSLVAVYQPQHF.

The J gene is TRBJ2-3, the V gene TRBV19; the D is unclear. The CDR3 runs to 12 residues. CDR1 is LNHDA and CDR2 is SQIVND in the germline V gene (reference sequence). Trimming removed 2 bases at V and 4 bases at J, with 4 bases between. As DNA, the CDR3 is TGTGCCAGTAGTATACGGGCAGATACGCAGTATTTT. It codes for CASSIRADTQYF.

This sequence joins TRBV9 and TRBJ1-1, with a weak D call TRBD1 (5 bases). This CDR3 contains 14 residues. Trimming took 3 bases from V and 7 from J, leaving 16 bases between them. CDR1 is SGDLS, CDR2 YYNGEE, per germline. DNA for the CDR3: TGTGCCAGCAGCGGCCGGGACGGCGTTGGTGAAGCTTTCTTT. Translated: CASSGRDGVGEAFF.

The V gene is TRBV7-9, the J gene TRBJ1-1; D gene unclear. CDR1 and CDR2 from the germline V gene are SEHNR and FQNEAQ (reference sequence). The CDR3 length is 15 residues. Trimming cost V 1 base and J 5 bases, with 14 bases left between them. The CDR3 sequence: CASSLVEAPGTEAFF. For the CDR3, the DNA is TGTGCCAGCAGCTTAGTGGAGGCCCCGGGAACTGAAGCTTTCTTT.

CDR3 in DNA: TGCGCCAGCGGGGCAAGCGGGAGCGGGGAGACCCAGTACTTC. It codes for CASGASGSGETQYF. The V call is TRBV5-1, the J call TRBJ2-5; 8 bases align to TRBD2. Germline V gene data show CDR1 as SGHRS and CDR2 as YFSETQ. Germline trimming cut 7 bases from V and 5 bases from J; bases unmatched to any gene: 10. This CDR3 region has 14 residues. Full variable domain (rest looked up from reference TRBV5-1 and TRBJ2-5): KAGVTQTPRYLIKTRGQQVTLSCSPISGHRSVSWYQQTPGQGLQFLFEYFSETQRNKGNFPGRFSGRQFSNSRSEMNVSTLELGDSALYLCASGASGSGETQYFGPGTRLLVL.